Below are 26 T cell receptor beta chains sequenced from a single sample in a study of cytomegalovirus exposure and HLA in healthy donors. 13 Jbeta primers and 60 Vbeta primers were used for the PCR. Sequencing used immunoSEQ multiplex PCR; TCRdb keeps in-frame clones, though not all of them. The table includes nearly 95,000 clones, roughly three quarters detected once. The specimen sequenced was PBMCs. The receptors come from a woman aged 40 to 50 in good health and CMV-seronegative.

The chain has TRBV9 and TRBJ2-3; 7 positions match TRBD1. The junction had 16 bases not matched to a gene; V was cut back by 0 bases and J by 0 bases. Germline-derived CDR1 and CDR2 are SGDLS and YYNGEE. The CDR3 is made up of 20 amino acids. In DNA form, the CDR3 reads TGTGCCAGCAGCGTAGATCAATATTTACCTACAGGGGTGAGCACAGATACGCAGTATTTT. Residues: CASSVDQYLPTGVSTDTQYF.

V and J are TRBV19 and TRBJ2-5, with a tentative D call TRBD1 (5 bases). The CDR3 contains 13 residues. Germline loops: CDR1 LNHDA, CDR2 SQIVND (reference sequence). V was shortened by 3 bases and J by 6 bases, with 11 bases between the two germline ends. This chain's CDR3 is CASSIPGKKTQYF. The CDR3 DNA is TGTGCCAGTAGTATTCCAGGGAAGAAGACCCAGTACTTC. The variable domain in full, with the rest retrieved from reference TRBV19 and TRBJ2-5, is DGGITQSPKYLFRKEGQNVTLSCEQNLNHDAMYWYRQDPGQGLRLIYYSQIVNDFQKGDIAEGYSVSREKKESFPLTVTSAQKNPTAFYLCASSIPGKKTQYFGPGTRLLVL.

The gene calls are TRBV6-6 and TRBJ1-6; 8 bases map to TRBD1. The CDR3 is 13 amino acids. Trimming removed 2 bases from V and 10 bases from J; junction bases left unmatched: 1. The germline gives CDR1 MNHNY, CDR2 SVGAGI (reference sequence). The CDR3 loop reads CASSYGQGSPLHF. CDR3 sequence (DNA): TGTGCCAGCAGTTACGGACAGGGATCACCCCTCCACTTT.

This chain connects TRBV5-1 to TRBJ2-3; tentative D call: TRBD2 (5 bases). The CDR3 is 14 residues long. Per the germline V gene, CDR1 is SGHRS and CDR2 is YFSETQ. Trimming cost V 9 bases and J 2 bases, with 16 bases left between them. CDR3 in amino acids: CATKLEASTDTQYF. For the CDR3, the DNA is TGCGCCACCAAGTTGGAGGCCTCCACAGATACGCAGTATTTT.

This chain uses TRBV5-4 with TRBJ2-1; possibly TRBD2 for D (5 bases). Germline V gives CDR1 SGHNT, CDR2 YYREEE (reference sequence). Trimming left V 0 bases short and J 10 bases short, with 11 bases between. This CDR3 spans 13 amino acids. CDR3 coding DNA: TGTGCCAGCAGCTTGGACTACTCGGGGGAGCAGTTCTTC. Residues: CASSLDYSGEQFF.

The chain carries TRBV18 and TRBJ1-1; 7 positions agree with TRBD1. Germline V gene sequence: CDR1 KGHSH, CDR2 LQKENI. Trimming at V came to 1 base and at J to 5 bases, leaving 4 bases not matched to a gene. CDR3 length: 14 amino acids. CDR3 residues: CASSPQGAGTEAFF. In nucleotides, the CDR3 is TGTGCCAGCTCACCACAGGGGGCGGGTACTGAAGCTTTCTTT.

Comments on this clone: At one boundary the junction diverges from the germline segment, which might be a read error. The CDR3 sequence: CASSQEGQGTYNEQLF. CDR3 nucleotide sequence: TGCGCCAGCAGCCAGGAAGGACAGGGAACCTACAACGAGCAGCTCTTC. V gene TRBV4-3 combines with J gene TRBJ2-1; 8 nucleotides line up with TRBD1. Germline CDR1 LGHNA, CDR2 YSLEER. This CDR3 has 16 amino acids.

This sequence joins TRBV7-9 and TRBJ2-5, with 10 bases fitting TRBD1. This CDR3 comprises 15 residues. V lost 4 bases, J lost 5 bases, and 7 bases stayed unmatched. CDR1 and CDR2 from the germline V gene are SEHNR and FQNEAQ (reference sequence). Written as DNA, the CDR3 is TGTGCCAGCAGCTCGGGACAGGGGATGGGGGAGACCCAGTACTTC. Protein sequence: CASSSGQGMGETQYF.

This chain connects TRBV6-6 to TRBJ1-5; tentatively, D is TRBD1 (5 bases). Germline assignment: CDR1 MNHNY and CDR2 SVGAGI (reference sequence). Trimming cost V 4 bases and J 7 bases, with 11 bases left between them. The CDR3 is 13 residues long. CDR3: CASSWPGGQPQHF. The CDR3 DNA sequence: TGTGCCAGCAGTTGGCCGGGGGGGCAGCCCCAGCATTTT.

The V gene is TRBV5-1, the J gene TRBJ2-5, with 7 nucleotides matching TRBD1. Unmatched junction bases numbered 2, after V lost 3 bases and J lost 3 bases. Germline-derived CDR1 and CDR2 are SGHRS and YFSETQ. CDR3 length: 13 residues. The CDR3 sequence is CASSSGTEETQYF. The CDR3 DNA reads TGCGCCAGCAGCTCCGGGACAGAAGAGACCCAGTACTTC.

This chain uses TRBV5-4 with TRBJ1-3; D is unresolved. Germline loops: CDR1 SGHNT, CDR2 YYREEE (reference sequence). Trimming removed 0 bases at V and 0 bases at J, with 7 bases between. This CDR3 contains 15 residues. The CDR3 region is CASSLGGNSGNTIYF. In nucleotides, the CDR3 is TGTGCCAGCAGCTTGGGAGGGAACTCTGGAAACACCATATATTTT.

The J gene is TRBJ2-7, the V gene TRBV28, with TRBD1 matching over 11 bases. Trimming took 6 bases from V and 4 from J; bases not matched to a gene: 8. CDR1 and CDR2 from the germline V gene are MDHEN and SYDVKM. The length of the CDR3 is 15 residues. The CDR3 DNA reads as TGTGCCAGCAGCCCCCGGACAGGGGGCGGTTACGAGCAGTACTTC. Translating gives CASSPRTGGGYEQYF.

The chain carries TRBV30 and TRBJ1-1; the D gene is possibly TRBD1 (5 bases). The CDR3 spans 14 residues. The germline CDR1 and CDR2 sequences are GTSNPN and SVGIG (reference sequence). V gave up 3 bases and J gave up 4 bases, with 15 bases separating them. CDR3 in DNA: TGTGCCTGGAGACCAGGGAGGATGAGCACTGAAGCTTTCTTT. This gives the protein CAWRPGRMSTEAFF.

This rearrangement joins TRBV9 to TRBJ1-4; 9 nucleotides line up with TRBD1. Germline V lookup: CDR1 SGDLS, CDR2 YYNGEE. This CDR3 comprises 14 residues. J lost 8 bases, V lost 2 bases, and 4 bases had no gene match. In nucleotides, the CDR3 is TGTGCCAGCAGCGTTTGGGGACAGGGCGAAAAACTGTTTTTT. Translating gives CASSVWGQGEKLFF.

The chain uses TRBV30 and TRBJ2-7; tentative D call: TRBD2 (6 bases). V lost 5 bases to trimming and J lost 6 bases, with 17 bases between them. The CDR3 is 13 amino acids. CDR1 GTSNPN and CDR2 SVGIG come from the germline V gene (reference sequence). CDR3 sequence reads: CAWAAGLDSEQYF. The CDR3 region has the DNA TGTGCCTGGGCGGCGGGGTTAGATAGCGAGCAGTACTTC.

The V gene is TRBV7-3, the J gene TRBJ2-7, with D tentatively TRBD1 (6 bases). V was shortened by 5 bases and J by 3 bases, with 17 bases between the two germline ends. Germline CDR1 reads SGHTA; CDR2 reads FQGTGA. This CDR3 region has 15 residues. DNA of the CDR3: TGTGCCAGCAGCCCTGAACAGGGAAGTGGCTACGAGCAGTACTTC. Its protein product is CASSPEQGSGYEQYF. Supplemented by reference TRBV7-3 and TRBJ2-7, the full variable domain reads GAGVSQTPSNKVTEKGKYVELRCDPISGHTALYWYRQSLGQGPEFLIYFQGTGAADDSGLPNDRFFAVRPEGSVSTLKIQRTERGDSAVYLCASSPEQGSGYEQYFGPGTRLTVT.

CDR3 region: CASSPGGIGTEAFF. Here the CDR3 DNA reads TGTGCCAGCAGTCCGGGGGGGATCGGCACTGAAGCTTTCTTT. The gene calls are TRBV28 and TRBJ1-1; perhaps TRBD1 as D (5 bases). V lost 5 bases and J lost 4, with 14 bases in between. The CDR3 is 14 amino acids. Germline V CDR1 and CDR2: MDHEN, SYDVKM.

The rearrangement links TRBV5-1 to TRBJ1-1; 10 nucleotides match TRBD1. J was trimmed by 1 base and V by 3 bases; bases with no gene match: 3. The CDR3 is 15 residues long. Germline-derived CDR1 and CDR2 are SGHRS and YFSETQ. This CDR3 is CASSSDRGTNTEAFF. CDR3 sequence (DNA): TGCGCCAGCAGCTCGGACAGGGGGACGAACACTGAAGCTTTCTTT.

This clone was detected only once. This chain joins TRBV11-2 and TRBJ1-1, with unresolved D. V lost 1 base to trimming and J lost 0 bases, with 6 bases between them. The CDR3 extends over 14 amino acids. Germline lookup yields CDR1 SGHAT and CDR2 FQNNGV. CDR3 in amino acids: CASSLVPMNTEAFF. For the CDR3, the DNA is TGTGCCAGCAGCTTAGTCCCCATGAACACTGAAGCTTTCTTT.

The chain has TRBV9 and TRBJ2-3, with 10 bases matching TRBD1. The germline V gene has CDR1 SGDLS and CDR2 YYNGEE. With 2 bases clipped from V and 5 bases from J, the junction kept 8 bases outside the gene matches. CDR3 length equals 16 residues. The DNA for the CDR3 is TGTGCCAGCAGCGTGACACCGGGACAGGGGAGAGATACGCAGTATTTT. Translation: CASSVTPGQGRDTQYF.

This sequence joins TRBV29-1 and TRBJ2-3; possible D gene TRBD1, 5 bases. V lost 6 bases to trimming and J lost 4 bases, with 11 bases between them. This CDR3 contains 12 residues. Germline V gene data show CDR1 as SQVTM and CDR2 as ANQGSEA. For the CDR3, the DNA is TGCAGCGTCGCCTCAGGGCCAGATACGCAGTATTTT. It encodes CSVASGPDTQYF.

The chain combines TRBV13 with TRBJ1-3; 9 bases match TRBD1. V trimming: 4 bases; J trimming: 4 bases; junction bases outside the gene matches: 5. The CDR3 length is 15 residues. CDR1 PRHDT and CDR2 FYEKMQ come from the germline V gene (reference sequence). CDR3 DNA sequence: TGTGCCAGCAGCTCTGGGGACAGGGTGGGAAACACCATATATTTT. It translates to CASSSGDRVGNTIYF.

This clone was observed once. The chain uses TRBV19 and TRBJ1-2, with a weak D call TRBD1 (6 bases). Germline V gene data show CDR1 as LNHDA and CDR2 as SQIVND (reference sequence). With 5 bases removed from V and 6 bases from J, the gap between germline ends came to 22 bases. This CDR3 comprises 16 residues. The CDR3 DNA sequence: TGTGCCAGTAGTTTCACTCAGGGGATGATCGGGGATGGCTACACCTTC. Protein product: CASSFTQGMIGDGYTF.

In the case of this clone: Germline is not matched at one junction end, which may reflect a read error. V and J are TRBV19 and TRBJ1-2, with a tentative D call TRBD1 (6 bases). CDR3 length: 14 amino acids. The germline CDR1 and CDR2 sequences are LNHDA and SQIVND (reference sequence). The CDR3 loop reads CASTGGQGNYGYPF. The CDR3 region has the DNA TGTGCCAGCACCGGGGGGCAGGGAAACTATGGCTACCCCTTC.

Comment on this clone: One end of the junction varies from germline; a read error may be responsible. The V and J genes are TRBV7-7 and TRBJ2-5; D not certain. The CDR3 loop spans 15 amino acids. The V gene's germline CDR1 is SSHAT and CDR2 FNYEAQ (reference sequence). The CDR3 sequence: CASSFRLSPGETQYF. The CDR3 nucleotides are TGTGCTAGCAGCTTTCGGTTAAGCCCGGGAGAGACCCAGTACTTC.

This chain joins TRBV9 and TRBJ2-7, with 8 bases matching TRBD1. The V gene's germline CDR1 is SGDLS and CDR2 YYNGEE. CDR3 length: 16 amino acids. The V segment lost 0 bases and the J segment 1 base; nucleotides outside the gene matches: 6. The CDR3 sequence: CASSVAPTGDSYEQYF. Written as DNA, the CDR3 is TGTGCCAGCAGCGTAGCTCCGACAGGGGATTCCTACGAGCAGTACTTC.